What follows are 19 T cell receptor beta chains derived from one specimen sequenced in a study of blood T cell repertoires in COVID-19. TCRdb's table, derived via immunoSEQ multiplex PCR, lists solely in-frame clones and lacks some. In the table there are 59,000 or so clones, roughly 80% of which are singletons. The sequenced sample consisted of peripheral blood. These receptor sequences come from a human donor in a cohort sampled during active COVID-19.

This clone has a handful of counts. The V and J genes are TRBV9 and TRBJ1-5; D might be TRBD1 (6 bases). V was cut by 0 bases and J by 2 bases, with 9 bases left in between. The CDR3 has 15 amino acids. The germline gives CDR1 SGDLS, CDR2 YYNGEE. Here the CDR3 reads CASSVGAGGNQPQHF. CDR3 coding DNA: TGTGCCAGCAGCGTAGGTGCAGGGGGCAATCAGCCCCAGCATTTT. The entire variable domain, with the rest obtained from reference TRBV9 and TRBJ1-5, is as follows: DSGVTQTPKHLITATGQRVTLRCSPRSGDLSVYWYQQSLDQGLQFLIQYYNGEERAKGNILERFSAQQFPDLHSELNLSSLELGDSALYFCASSVGAGGNQPQHFGDGTRLSIL.

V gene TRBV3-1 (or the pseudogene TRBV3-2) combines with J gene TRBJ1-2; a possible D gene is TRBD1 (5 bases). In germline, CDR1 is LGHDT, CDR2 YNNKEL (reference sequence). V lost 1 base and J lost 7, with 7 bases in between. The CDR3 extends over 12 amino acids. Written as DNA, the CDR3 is TGTGCCAGCAGCCAAGCCAGGGCTGGCTACACCTTC. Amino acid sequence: CASSQARAGYTF.

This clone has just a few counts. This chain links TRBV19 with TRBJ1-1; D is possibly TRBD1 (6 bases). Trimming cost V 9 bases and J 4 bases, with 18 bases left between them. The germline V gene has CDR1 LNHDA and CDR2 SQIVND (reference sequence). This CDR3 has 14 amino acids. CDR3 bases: TGTGCCAGCACCCGTGGGGGGGCCTTCACTGAAGCTTTCTTT. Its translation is CASTRGGAFTEAFF. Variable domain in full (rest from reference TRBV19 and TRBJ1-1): DGGITQSPKYLFRKEGQNVTLSCEQNLNHDAMYWYRQDPGQGLRLIYYSQIVNDFQKGDIAEGYSVSREKKESFPLTVTSAQKNPTAFYLCASTRGGAFTEAFFGQGTRLTVV.

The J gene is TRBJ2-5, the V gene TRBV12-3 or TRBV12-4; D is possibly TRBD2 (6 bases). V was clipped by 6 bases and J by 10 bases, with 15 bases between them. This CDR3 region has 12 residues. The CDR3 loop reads CASRQRGGDQYF. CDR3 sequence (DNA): TGTGCCAGCAGACAGAGGGGAGGTGACCAGTACTTC.

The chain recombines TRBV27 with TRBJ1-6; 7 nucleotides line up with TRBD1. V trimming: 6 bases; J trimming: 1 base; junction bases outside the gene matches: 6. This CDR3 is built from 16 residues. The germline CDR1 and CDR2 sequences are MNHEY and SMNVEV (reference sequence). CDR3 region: CASRNDRDSYNSPLHF. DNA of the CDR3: TGTGCCAGCAGAAACGACAGGGATTCCTATAATTCACCCCTCCACTTT.

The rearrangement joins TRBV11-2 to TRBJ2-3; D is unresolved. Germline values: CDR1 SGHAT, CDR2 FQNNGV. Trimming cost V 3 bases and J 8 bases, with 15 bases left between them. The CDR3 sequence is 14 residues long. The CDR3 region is CASSFRSAAGTQYF. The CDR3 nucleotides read TGTGCCAGCAGCTTCCGTTCTGCGGCCGGTACGCAGTATTTT.

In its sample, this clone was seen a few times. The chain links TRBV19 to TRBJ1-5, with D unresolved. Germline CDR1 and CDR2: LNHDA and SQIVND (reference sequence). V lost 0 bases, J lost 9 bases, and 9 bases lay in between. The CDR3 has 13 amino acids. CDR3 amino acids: CASSIESGLPQHF. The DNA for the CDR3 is TGTGCCAGTAGTATAGAGAGCGGATTGCCCCAGCATTTT. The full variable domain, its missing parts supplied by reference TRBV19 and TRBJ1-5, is DGGITQSPKYLFRKEGQNVTLSCEQNLNHDAMYWYRQDPGQGLRLIYYSQIVNDFQKGDIAEGYSVSREKKESFPLTVTSAQKNPTAFYLCASSIESGLPQHFGDGTRLSIL.

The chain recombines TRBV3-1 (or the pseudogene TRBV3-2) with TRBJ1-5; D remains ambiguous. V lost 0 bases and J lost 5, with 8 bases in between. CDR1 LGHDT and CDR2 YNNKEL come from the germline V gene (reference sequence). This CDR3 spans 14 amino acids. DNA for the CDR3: TGTGCCAGCAGCCAAGATGGGCAGTATCAGCCCCAGCATTTT. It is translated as CASSQDGQYQPQHF.

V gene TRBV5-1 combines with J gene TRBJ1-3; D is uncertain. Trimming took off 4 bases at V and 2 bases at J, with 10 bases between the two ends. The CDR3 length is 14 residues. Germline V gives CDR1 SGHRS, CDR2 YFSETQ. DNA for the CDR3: TGCGCCAGCAGCGCGGAGGGTGCTGGAAACACCATATATTTT. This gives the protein CASSAEGAGNTIYF.

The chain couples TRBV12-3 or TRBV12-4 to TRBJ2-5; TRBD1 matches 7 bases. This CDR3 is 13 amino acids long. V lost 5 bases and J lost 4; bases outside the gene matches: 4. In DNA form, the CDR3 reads TGTGCCAGCAGTCTAGGGGGCCCAGAGACCCAGTACTTC. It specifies CASSLGGPETQYF.

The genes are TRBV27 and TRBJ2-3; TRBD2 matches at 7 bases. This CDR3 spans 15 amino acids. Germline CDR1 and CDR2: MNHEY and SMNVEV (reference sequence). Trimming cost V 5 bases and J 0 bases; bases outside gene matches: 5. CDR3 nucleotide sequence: TGTGCCAGCAGTCCGAGCGGGGACAGCACAGATACGCAGTATTTT. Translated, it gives CASSPSGDSTDTQYF.

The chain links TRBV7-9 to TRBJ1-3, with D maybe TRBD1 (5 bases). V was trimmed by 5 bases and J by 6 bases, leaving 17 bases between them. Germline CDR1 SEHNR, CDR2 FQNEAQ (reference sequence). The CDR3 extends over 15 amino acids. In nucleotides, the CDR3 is TGTGCCAGCAGCCCCCCCGGGGGACGCGCAAACACCATATATTTT. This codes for CASSPPGGRANTIYF.

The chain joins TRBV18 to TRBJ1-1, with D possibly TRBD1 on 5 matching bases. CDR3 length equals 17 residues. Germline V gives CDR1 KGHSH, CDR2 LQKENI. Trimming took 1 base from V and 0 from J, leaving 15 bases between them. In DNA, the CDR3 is TGTGCCAGCTCACCACTGGACAAGTTACTTATGAACACTGAAGCTTTCTTT. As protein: CASSPLDKLLMNTEAFF.

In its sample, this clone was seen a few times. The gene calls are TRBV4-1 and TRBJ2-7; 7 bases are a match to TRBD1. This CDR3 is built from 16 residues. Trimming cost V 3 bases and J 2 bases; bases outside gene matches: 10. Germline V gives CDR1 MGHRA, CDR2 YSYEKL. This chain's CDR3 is CASSQAMDRYTYEQYF. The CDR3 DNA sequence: TGCGCCAGCAGCCAGGCTATGGACAGGTACACCTACGAGCAGTACTTC.

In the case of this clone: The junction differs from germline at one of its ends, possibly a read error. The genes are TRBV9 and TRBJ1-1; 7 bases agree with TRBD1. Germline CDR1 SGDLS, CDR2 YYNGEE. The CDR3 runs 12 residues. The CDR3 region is CASTGTVGTVNF. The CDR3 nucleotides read TGTGCCAGCACCGGGACAGTCGGAACAGTAAACTTT.

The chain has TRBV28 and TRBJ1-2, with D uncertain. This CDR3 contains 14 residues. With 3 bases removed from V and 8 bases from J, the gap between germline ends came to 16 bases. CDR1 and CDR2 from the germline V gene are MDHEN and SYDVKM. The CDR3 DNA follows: TGTGCCAGCAGTTTTTGGGCAGATTCCCCGGGCTACACCTTC. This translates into CASSFWADSPGYTF.

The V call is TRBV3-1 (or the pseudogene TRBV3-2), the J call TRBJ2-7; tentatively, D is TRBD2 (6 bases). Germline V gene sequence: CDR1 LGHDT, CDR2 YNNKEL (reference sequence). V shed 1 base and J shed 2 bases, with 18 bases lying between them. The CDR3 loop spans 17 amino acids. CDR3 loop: CASSQAALVRRAYEQYF. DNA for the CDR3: TGTGCCAGCAGCCAAGCTGCTCTGGTTAGGAGGGCCTACGAGCAGTACTTC.

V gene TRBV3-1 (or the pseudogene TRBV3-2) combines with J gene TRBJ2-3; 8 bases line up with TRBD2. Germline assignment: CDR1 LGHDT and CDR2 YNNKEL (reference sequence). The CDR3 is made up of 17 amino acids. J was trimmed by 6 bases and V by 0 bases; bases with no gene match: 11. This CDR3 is CASSQDQAGGAADTQYF. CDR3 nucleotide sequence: TGTGCCAGCAGCCAAGATCAGGCCGGGGGGGCGGCGGATACGCAGTATTTT.

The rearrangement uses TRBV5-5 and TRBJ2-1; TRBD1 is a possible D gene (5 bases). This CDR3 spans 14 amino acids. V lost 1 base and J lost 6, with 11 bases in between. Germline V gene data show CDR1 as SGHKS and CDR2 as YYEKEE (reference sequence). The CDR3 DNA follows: TGTGCCAGCAGCTTGCCGACAGACTCCAATGAGCAGTTCTTC. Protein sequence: CASSLPTDSNEQFF.